A single sample gave rise to the 3 T cell receptor beta chains below, sequenced in a study of CD8 T cells in ankylosing spondylitis. MiXCR was run by TCRdb on the 5' RACE reads, yielding one entry per CDR3 protein. The profile shows roughly 38,000 distinct CDR3 sequences, 9% to 12% of them singletons. The sequencing sample was made of blood, either unsorted or a sorted T cell fraction (not recorded which). These receptors were collected from a male donor with ankylosing spondylitis or in good health (not recorded which).

In this sample, this clonotype turned up many times. This rearrangement joins TRBV12-3 or TRBV12-4 to TRBJ1-1; D is perhaps TRBD1 (5 bases). The V gene lost 3 bases and the J gene lost 5 bases, with 13 bases spanning the gap. The CDR3 is 14 amino acids. The CDR3 nucleotides are TGTGCCAGCAGTTTTGGCAGGGAGTCGACTGAAGCTTTCTTT. Translating it yields CASSFGRESTEAFF.

This clonotype has a count of ten or more. V usage is TRBV5-1 and J usage is TRBJ2-1, with 10 bases matching TRBD2. The CDR3 covers 16 residues. Per germline, CDR1 SGHRS and CDR2 YFSETQ. After removal of 4 bases from V and 7 bases from J, the junction contained 11 bases not matched to a gene. The CDR3 is CASSPPGLAASNEQFF. The CDR3, as DNA: TGCGCCAGCAGCCCCCCAGGACTAGCGGCCTCAAATGAGCAGTTCTTC.

The table lists this clonotype with many counts. The V gene is TRBV10-3, the J gene TRBJ2-1; D is undetermined. This CDR3 region has 13 residues. Per the germline V gene, CDR1 is ENHRY and CDR2 is SYGVKD. Trimming took 4 bases from V and 5 from J, leaving 9 bases between them. CDR3 sequence: CAISGYENNEQFF. The DNA of the CDR3 is TGTGCCATCAGTGGGTACGAAAACAATGAGCAGTTCTTC.